These T cell receptor beta chains were read from a single sample in a study of OX40 agonist ivuxolimab in advanced cancers. Sequencing was performed with immunoSEQ multiplex PCR; in TCRdb, only in-frame clones are kept and a portion is missing. The table has 77,000 or so clones, about 90% seen once. Sequencing was performed on CD4+ or CD8+ T cells sorted from blood, taken in a trial of the OX40 agonist ivuxolimab. The receptors here all came from an adult with an advanced solid tumor such as melanoma, head and neck, liver or kidney cancer. CDR3s include the opening cysteine and the closing phenylalanine or tryptophan. Fields, in order: J gene, clone size, D gene, V gene, CDR3 protein, CDR3 DNA. D genes are given only for firm matches. Some rows mark clone size as missing; the rest say once, few, many or name a class of expanded clone.

j_call: TRBJ1-1; clone_size: once; d_call: .; v_call: TRBV28; cdr3_aa: CASSLLVGRGTEAFF; cdr3_nt: TGTGCCAGCAGTTTGCTTGTAGGGCGAGGCACTGAAGCTTTCTTT
j_call: TRBJ1-2; clone_size: .; d_call: .; v_call: TRBV5-1; cdr3_aa: CASSLDEAGNYGYTF; cdr3_nt: TGCGCCAGCAGCTTGGATGAGGCAGGGAACTATGGCTACACCTTC
j_call: TRBJ2-1; clone_size: .; d_call: .; v_call: TRBV30; cdr3_aa: CAWHEGGDEQFF; cdr3_nt: TGTGCCTGGCATGAGGGGGGGGATGAGCAGTTCTTC
j_call: TRBJ1-1; clone_size: .; d_call: .; v_call: TRBV29-1; cdr3_aa: CSVSQGSGTEAFF; cdr3_nt: TGCAGCGTTTCCCAGGGATCGGGCACTGAAGCTTTCTTT
j_call: TRBJ2-7; clone_size: .; d_call: .; v_call: TRBV19; cdr3_aa: CASSIPGQPGGEQYF; cdr3_nt: TGTGCCAGTAGTATTCCCGGACAGCCTGGGGGCGAGCAGTACTTC
j_call: TRBJ1-2; clone_size: .; d_call: .; v_call: TRBV10-2; cdr3_aa: CASSQYSNYGYTF; cdr3_nt: TGCGCCAGCAGCCAATATTCTAACTATGGCTACACCTTC
j_call: TRBJ2-1; clone_size: .; d_call: TRBD1; v_call: TRBV2; cdr3_aa: CASSLRDSSYNEQFF; cdr3_nt: TGTGCCAGCAGCCTCCGGGACAGCTCCTACAATGAGCAGTTCTTC
j_call: TRBJ1-2; clone_size: .; d_call: TRBD1; v_call: TRBV19; cdr3_aa: CASSIVPTGVNYGYTF; cdr3_nt: TGTGCCAGTAGTATAGTTCCGACAGGGGTGAACTATGGCTACACCTTC
j_call: TRBJ2-2; clone_size: .; d_call: .; v_call: TRBV18; cdr3_aa: CASSPPWGAENTGELFF; cdr3_nt: TGTGCCAGCTCACCACCCTGGGGGGCCGAGAACACCGGGGAGCTGTTTTTT
j_call: TRBJ1-1; clone_size: .; d_call: TRBD1; v_call: TRBV2; cdr3_aa: CASSPGQGGTEAFF; cdr3_nt: TGTGCCAGCAGCCCGGGACAGGGGGGCACTGAAGCTTTCTTT
j_call: TRBJ1-1; clone_size: once; d_call: .; v_call: TRBV19; cdr3_aa: CASSLRTENTEAFF; cdr3_nt: TGTGCCAGTAGTCTCCGGACAGAGAACACTGAAGCTTTCTTT
j_call: TRBJ2-5; clone_size: .; d_call: TRBD2; v_call: TRBV7-2; cdr3_aa: CASFFGGGAREQYF; cdr3_nt: TGTGCCAGCTTTTTCGGGGGAGGGGCGAGGGAGCAGTACTTC
j_call: TRBJ1-1; clone_size: .; d_call: TRBD1; v_call: TRBV5-4; cdr3_aa: CASSLSQGATTEAFF; cdr3_nt: TGTGCCAGCAGCTTGAGCCAGGGGGCGACCACTGAAGCTTTCTTT
j_call: TRBJ2-3; clone_size: .; d_call: .; v_call: TRBV19; cdr3_aa: CASNPDRTDTQYF; cdr3_nt: TGTGCCAGTAACCCCGATCGAACAGATACGCAGTATTTT
j_call: TRBJ2-3; clone_size: .; d_call: .; v_call: TRBV9; cdr3_aa: CASSVRTDTQYF; cdr3_nt: TGTGCCAGCAGCGTAAGGACAGATACGCAGTATTTT
j_call: TRBJ2-1; clone_size: .; d_call: .; v_call: TRBV15; cdr3_aa: CATSGGAKGNEQFF; cdr3_nt: TGTGCCACCAGCGGGGGGGCCAAAGGGAATGAGCAGTTCTTC
j_call: TRBJ2-1; clone_size: .; d_call: .; v_call: TRBV7-2; cdr3_aa: CASSSRRRAYNEQFF; cdr3_nt: TGTGCCAGCAGCTCCCGCCGCAGGGCTTACAATGAGCAGTTCTTC
j_call: TRBJ2-3; clone_size: .; d_call: .; v_call: TRBV7-2; cdr3_aa: CASSLRQGRPDTQYF; cdr3_nt: TGTGCCAGCAGCTTACGGCAGGGGCGGCCAGATACGCAGTATTTT